This T cell receptor beta chain was profiled in a study of blood T cell repertoires in COVID-19 (dated by TCRdb to between 2020 and 2021). With regard to the full study: The collaborator samples originated in the United States, Italy and Spain and spanned the acute and convalescent phases of COVID-19. The repertoires were released in a freely available public database intended as a resource for research on the immune response to SARS-CoV-2. The samples were drawn from the first 160 participants of the ongoing ImmuneRACE study and from 950 to 1,500 subjects provided by 6 global collaborators. Where available, HLA class I and class II types were obtained from metadata supplied by the sample provider rather than from assay-based typing. The prospective study material was composed of cDNA or gDNA derived from T cells, B-cell-depleted T cells, or PBMCs. The dataset comprised deeply sampled blood TCRbeta repertoires from subjects exposed to, actively infected with, or recovered from COVID-19. Nearly every sample came with metadata listing a de-identified subject ID, COVID-19 status, age in years and sex. The research as a whole found: Clinical and demographic metadata were provided uncurated, with the amount varying by source and participant.

Inclusive of the bounding cysteine and phenylalanine, the CDR3 is 12 residues long. Only the CDR3 DNA stays, 36 bases, in frame from base 1. At the junction V is shortened by 9 bases and J by 9 bases; bases outside the gene matches: 4. CDR1 and CDR2 are read off the germline V gene as KGHDR and SFDVKD. TCRbeta CDR3 regions were amplified from genomic DNA using the immunoSEQ Assay, a bias-controlled multiplex PCR. The authors' pipeline ran thus. The number of nucleated cells in each sample was estimated by amplification of reference gene primers within the assay. To quantify the absolute abundance of each unique TCRbeta CDR3 rearrangement, sequence reads were collapsed and filtered. Productive Simpson clonality was computed per sample as the square root of Simpson's diversity index over productive rearrangements. Imported from immuneACCESS, the table was reduced by TCRdb to in-frame sequences with V and J called. These copies leave out some clones; in studies compared against another copy, an unresolved V gene accounts for under half, and the cause of the remainder is not known. That table supplies the V and J calls and clone size; D and trimming were determined from the DNA. The sample records about 130,000 clones, 84% of which are singletons. 35% to 55% of the sample rests with the top ten.

A note on this clone: Its antigen is unknown. No clone much larger than this one lies a single base away; base qualities are absent.

Each collaborating institution followed its own protocols to collect whole blood in K2EDTA tubes. For TCRbeta analysis, collaborator samples were shipped as frozen whole blood, as isolated PBMCs, or as DNA extracted from either sample type. This receptor was identified in a human donor in a cohort sampled during active COVID-19. Sequencing was carried out using peripheral blood. The chain uses TRBV24-1 and TRBJ2-2, with 9 central nucleotides matching TRBD1. Read as DNA, the sequence is TGTGCCACCGGGACAGGGCAGCGGGAGCTGTTTTTT. It encodes CATGTGQRELFF.